The next 17 T cell receptor beta chains were all read from a single sample in a study of blood T cell repertoires in COVID-19. Using immunoSEQ multiplex PCR, the repertoire was profiled, and TCRdb retains in-frame clones only, with some absent. Among fewer than 250,000 clones listed, 75% to 85% were seen once. The sample consisted of peripheral blood. The receptors derive from a human donor in a cohort sampled during active COVID-19.

This clone turned up a few times. The chain employs TRBV18 and TRBJ2-7, with 9 bases that match TRBD1. The V gene's germline CDR1 is KGHSH and CDR2 LQKENI. Unmatched junction bases numbered 14, after V lost 8 bases and J lost 6 bases. This CDR3 region has 15 residues. CDR3 sequence: CASRFGTGRSGEQYF. CDR3 DNA: TGTGCCAGCCGATTTGGGACAGGGCGATCGGGCGAGCAGTACTTC.

This clone was found a few times. The V and J genes are TRBV5-4 and TRBJ1-2; the match to TRBD1 covers 10 bases. Germline values: CDR1 SGHNT, CDR2 YYREEE (reference sequence). The V gene end was trimmed by 0 bases and the J gene end by 3 bases; junction bases not matched to a gene: 2. This CDR3 comprises 15 residues. CDR3 sequence: CASSLETGGYYGYTF. CDR3 sequence (DNA): TGTGCCAGCAGCTTGGAGACAGGGGGCTACTATGGCTACACCTTC.

The J gene is TRBJ2-1, the V gene TRBV7-2, with TRBD2 as a possible D gene (6 bases). CDR1 and CDR2 from the germline V gene are SGHTA and FQGNSA. There are 14 residues in the CDR3. V lost 3 bases to trimming and J lost 2 bases, with 8 bases between them. CDR3 amino acids: CASSLWEAYNEQFF. The CDR3 DNA reads as TGTGCCAGCAGCTTGTGGGAGGCCTACAATGAGCAGTTCTTC.

J is TRBJ2-1 and V is TRBV12-3 or TRBV12-4; no clear D. The CDR3 spans 11 residues. Trimming pared 5 bases from V and 10 bases from J, leaving 9 bases between. CDR3 amino acids: CASSPRWEQFF. CDR3 DNA sequence: TGTGCCAGCAGTCCCAGGTGGGAGCAGTTCTTC.

This clone was counted once. This chain connects TRBV18 to TRBJ1-2; 8 bases are shared with TRBD1. Germline V gives CDR1 KGHSH, CDR2 LQKENI. The J segment lost 6 bases and the V segment lost 6 bases, leaving 6 bases of the junction unmatched. CDR3 size: 13 residues. For the CDR3, the DNA is TGTGCCAGCTCGCTGACAGGGGATGATGGCTACACCTTC. It yields the protein CASSLTGDDGYTF.

The rearrangement joins TRBV5-1 to TRBJ2-2; possibly TRBD2 for D (5 bases). Germline V gives CDR1 SGHRS, CDR2 YFSETQ. The CDR3 is made up of 15 amino acids. Trimming removed 2 bases from V and 6 bases from J, with 14 bases in between. CDR3 sequence: CASSFAPGGSGELFF. The CDR3, as DNA: TGCGCCAGCAGCTTTGCACCCGGAGGTTCCGGGGAGCTGTTTTTT.

The rearrangement uses TRBV5-1 and TRBJ2-1; 10 bases agree with TRBD2. Germline-derived CDR1 and CDR2 are SGHRS and YFSETQ. Germline trimming cut 0 bases from V and 5 bases from J; bases unmatched to any gene: 5. CDR3 length: 16 amino acids. In nucleotides, the CDR3 is TGCGCCAGCAGCTTGGCCTTAGCGGGGGGCAACAATGAGCAGTTCTTC. Amino acid sequence: CASSLALAGGNNEQFF.

The chain has TRBV6-5 and TRBJ2-1; no definite D call. CDR3 length: 11 amino acids. Germline CDR1 reads MNHEY; CDR2 reads SVGAGI. V was pared by 10 bases and J by 8 bases, with 12 bases between. The CDR3 DNA sequence: TGTGCCACCCTTCGGTCCCATGAGCAGTTCTTC. Its protein is CATLRSHEQFF.

The rearrangement uses TRBV5-1 and TRBJ2-5; 10 bases align to TRBD2. The CDR3 contains 17 residues. Trimming took 9 bases from V and 4 from J; bases not matched to a gene: 18. Germline CDR1 is SGHRS and CDR2 is YFSETQ. The CDR3 reads CATQSLERGGRGETQYF. In DNA form, the CDR3 reads TGCGCCACCCAGAGCCTAGAGCGGGGGGGACGTGGAGAGACCCAGTACTTC.

V is TRBV19 and J is TRBJ2-7; TRBD1 matches at 10 bases. J gave up 6 bases and V 1 base, and 3 bases lay outside the gene matches. CDR3 length: 14 residues. Per the germline V gene, CDR1 is LNHDA and CDR2 is SQIVND (reference sequence). In DNA, the CDR3 is TGTGCCAGTAGTATAGTACGGACAGGGGGCGAGCAGTACTTC. Translation gives CASSIVRTGGEQYF.

The rearrangement joins TRBV30 to TRBJ1-5; the D gene is possibly TRBD1 (6 bases). Per the germline V gene, CDR1 is GTSNPN and CDR2 is SVGIG (reference sequence). With 0 bases removed from V and 4 bases from J, the gap between germline ends came to 7 bases. The CDR3 sequence is 13 residues long. Written as DNA, the CDR3 is TGTGCCTGGAGTGTACAGGGAAATCAGCCCCAGCATTTT. Its translation is CAWSVQGNQPQHF.

V usage is TRBV24-1 and J usage is TRBJ2-5; D possibly corresponds to TRBD2 (6 bases). The CDR3 extends over 15 amino acids. Trimming stripped 4 bases from V and 5 bases from J, with 16 bases between. Looked up from germline, CDR1 is KGHDR and CDR2 is SFDVKD. CDR3 DNA: TGTGCCACCAGTGACCCCGTGGGAGGACGGGAGACCCAGTACTTC. It encodes CATSDPVGGRETQYF.

J is TRBJ2-1 and V is TRBV5-1; D uncertain. This CDR3 has 12 residues. The V end lost 6 bases, the J end lost 8 bases, and 12 bases lay between the germline ends. CDR1 and CDR2 (germline): SGHRS, YFSETQ. CDR3 protein: CASTPAGDEQFF. Written as DNA, the CDR3 is TGCGCCAGCACCCCAGCAGGCGATGAGCAGTTCTTC.

The chain recombines TRBV10-1 with TRBJ1-2; D is uncertain. This CDR3 has 14 residues. Deletions cut 4 bases from V and 8 bases from J, with 17 bases between. Germline V gene sequence: CDR1 WNHNN, CDR2 SYGVQD (reference sequence). CDR3 coding DNA: TGCGCCAGCAGTGCCGAATTAAATGACGGGGGCTACACCTTC. The encoded protein is CASSAELNDGGYTF.

The chain couples TRBV9 to TRBJ1-6; D is unclear. The CDR3 has 17 amino acids. V gave up 8 bases and J gave up 4 bases, with 22 bases separating them. Germline assignment: CDR1 SGDLS and CDR2 YYNGEE. The CDR3 spells CASGLRAVPMYNSPLHF. The CDR3 DNA is TGTGCCAGTGGCTTGAGGGCCGTACCCATGTATAATTCACCCCTCCACTTT.

The chain is built from TRBV3-1 (or the pseudogene TRBV3-2) and TRBJ2-1; 8 positions agree with TRBD2. The CDR3 totals 17 residues. CDR1 and CDR2 (germline): LGHDT, YNNKEL (reference sequence). Trimming removed 5 bases from V and 4 bases from J; junction bases left unmatched: 13. The CDR3 loop reads CASSFQLGLAAYNEQFF. CDR3 in DNA: TGTGCCAGCAGCTTTCAGCTAGGACTAGCAGCATACAATGAGCAGTTCTTC.

The chain has TRBV20-1 and TRBJ1-4; D not certain. V was cut by 6 bases and J by 5 bases, with 7 bases left in between. There are 11 residues in the CDR3. In germline, CDR1 is DFQATT, CDR2 SNEGSKA (reference sequence). The CDR3 protein is CSAPANEKLFF. CDR3 coding DNA: TGCAGTGCCCCAGCGAATGAAAAACTGTTTTTT.